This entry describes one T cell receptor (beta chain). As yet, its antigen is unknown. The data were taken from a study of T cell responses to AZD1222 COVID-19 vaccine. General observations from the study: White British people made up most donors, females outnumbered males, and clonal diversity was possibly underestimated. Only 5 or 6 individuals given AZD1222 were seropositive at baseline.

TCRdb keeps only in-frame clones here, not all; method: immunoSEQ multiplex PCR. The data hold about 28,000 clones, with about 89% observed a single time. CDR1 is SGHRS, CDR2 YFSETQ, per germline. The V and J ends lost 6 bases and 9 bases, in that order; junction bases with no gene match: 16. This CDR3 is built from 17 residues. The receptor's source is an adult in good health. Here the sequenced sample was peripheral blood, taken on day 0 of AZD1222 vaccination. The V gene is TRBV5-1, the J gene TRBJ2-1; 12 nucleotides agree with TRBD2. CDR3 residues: CASTLTPETSGSVEQFF. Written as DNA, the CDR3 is TGCGCCAGCACCCTAACCCCTGAGACTAGCGGGAGCGTTGAGCAGTTCTTC.